The following is a TCR beta chain sequence with its context. The data were obtained in a study of blood T cell repertoires in COVID-19. In the study overall: Spain, Italy and the United States supplied samples that represented acute and convalescent COVID-19.

Original methodology: Reference gene primer amplification yielded estimated nucleated cell counts. TCRdb's copy holds only in-frame clones and misses some; the assay was immunoSEQ multiplex PCR. The DNA gave D and trimming, while V, J and clone size come from that table. The table lists roughly 120,000 clones, around four fifths of them singletons. The material sequenced was peripheral blood. This sequence originates from a man aged 30-40 years with acute or convalescent COVID-19.

CDR3 DNA: TGCAGCGTTATCCACAGGGCCTTCTCCAATGAGCAGTTCTTC. This codes for CSVIHRAFSNEQFF. The genes are TRBV29-1 and TRBJ2-1, with D possibly matching TRBD1 (6 bases). The germline V gene encodes CDR1 SQVTM and CDR2 ANQGSEA. The germline V and J ends were trimmed by 5 bases and 6 bases, with 17 bases remaining between them. The CDR3 is made up of 14 amino acids.